The text below deals with one T cell receptor beta chain. Recruited during active infection, patients (from Seattle) were subsequently followed longitudinally. The data stem from a study of blood T cell repertoires in COVID-19. The wider study: Some COVID-19 samples were acute and others convalescent; all came from the United States, Italy and Spain.

Deletions cut 6 bases from V and 1 base from J, with 9 bases between. The CDR3 totals 13 residues. The germline V gene has CDR1 SGHTA and CDR2 FQGTGA. Authors' processing steps: The assay estimated nucleated cells by amplifying reference gene primers. Here immunoSEQ multiplex PCR was the method, and the copy in TCRdb shows in-frame clones only, minus some. The V and J calls and clone size were taken over from that table, and D and trimming were inferred from the DNA. The sample has roughly 130,000 clones, 90% seen once. The clonotype was recovered from a man aged 60-69 years with COVID-19, enrolled during active disease. Specimen: peripheral blood. The J gene is TRBJ1-1, the V gene TRBV7-3, with D possibly TRBD1 on 6 matching bases. In DNA form, the CDR3 reads TGTGCCAGCAGTGACAGGTCGAACACTGAAGCTTTCTTT. Translation: CASSDRSNTEAFF.